Listed here is a single T cell receptor beta chain. This record comes from a study of blood T cell repertoires in COVID-19. Across the whole study: COVID-19 samples, acute and convalescent, were from the United States, Italy and Spain. Nucleic acid was either cDNA or gDNA, and it came from T cells, B-cell-depleted T cells, or PBMCs.

Authors' analysis steps: Amplification from reference gene primers served as the basis for estimated nucleated cell counts. Sequencing was performed with immunoSEQ multiplex PCR; in TCRdb, only in-frame clones are kept and a portion is missing. D and trimming were read from the DNA, whereas the V and J calls and clone size are those reported in that table. The repertoire consists of 310,000 or so clones, with about 89% occurring once and the leading ten covering about 6%. Material: peripheral blood. This receptor was identified in a man between 18 and 29 years old who had recovered from COVID-19.

CDR3 nucleotide sequence: TGTGCCAGCAGTTACCAGGAAGTGAACACTGAAGCTTTCTTT. Protein product: CASSYQEVNTEAFF. J is TRBJ1-1 and V is TRBV6-5; no clear D gene. CDR1 and CDR2 (germline): MNHEY, SVGAGI. Trimming stripped 2 bases from V and 0 bases from J, with 7 bases between. The CDR3 is made up of 14 amino acids.